This entry concerns a single TCR beta chain. These data come from a study of T cell responses to AZD1222 COVID-19 vaccine. TCRdb keeps only in-frame clones here, not all; method: immunoSEQ multiplex PCR. The sample carries over 100,000 clones, roughly 87% recorded once. CDR1 and CDR2 (germline): SGHDT, YYEEEE. The length of the CDR3 is 15 residues. The V and J ends lost 2 bases and 0 bases respectively, with 12 bases between them. The material sequenced was peripheral blood, taken on day 0 of MenACWY control vaccination. This sequence was found in an adult in good health. V and J are TRBV5-6 and TRBJ2-7; D tentatively reads TRBD1 or TRBD2 (5 bases each). CDR3: CASSFSWGSSYEQYF. CDR3 nucleotide sequence: TGTGCCAGCAGCTTCTCCTGGGGGAGCTCCTACGAGCAGTACTTC.